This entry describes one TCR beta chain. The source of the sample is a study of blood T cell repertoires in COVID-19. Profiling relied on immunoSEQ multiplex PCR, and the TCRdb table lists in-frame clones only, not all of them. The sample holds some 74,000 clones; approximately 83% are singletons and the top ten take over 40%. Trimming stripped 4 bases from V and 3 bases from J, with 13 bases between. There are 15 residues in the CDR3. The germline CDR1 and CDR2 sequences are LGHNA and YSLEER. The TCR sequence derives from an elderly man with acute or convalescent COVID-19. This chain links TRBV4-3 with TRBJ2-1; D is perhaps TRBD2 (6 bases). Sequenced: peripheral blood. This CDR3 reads CASSPRVADYNEQFF. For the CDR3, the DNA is TGCGCCAGCAGCCCGCGGGTAGCGGACTACAATGAGCAGTTCTTC.